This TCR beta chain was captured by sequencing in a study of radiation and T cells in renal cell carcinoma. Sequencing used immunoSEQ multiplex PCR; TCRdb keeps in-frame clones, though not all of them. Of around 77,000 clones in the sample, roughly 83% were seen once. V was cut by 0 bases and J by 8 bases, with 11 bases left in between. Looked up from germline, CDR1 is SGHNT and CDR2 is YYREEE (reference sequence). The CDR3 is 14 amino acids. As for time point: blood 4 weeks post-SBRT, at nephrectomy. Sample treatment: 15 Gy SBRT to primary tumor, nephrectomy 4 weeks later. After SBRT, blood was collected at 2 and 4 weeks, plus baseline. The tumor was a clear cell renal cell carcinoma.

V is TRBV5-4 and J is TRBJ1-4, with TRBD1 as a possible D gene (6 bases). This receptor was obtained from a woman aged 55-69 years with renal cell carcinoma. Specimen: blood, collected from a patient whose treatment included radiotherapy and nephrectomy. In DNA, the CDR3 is TGTGCCAGCAGCTTGGGGGGGGCCTGGGAAAAACTGTTTTTT. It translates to CASSLGGAWEKLFF.